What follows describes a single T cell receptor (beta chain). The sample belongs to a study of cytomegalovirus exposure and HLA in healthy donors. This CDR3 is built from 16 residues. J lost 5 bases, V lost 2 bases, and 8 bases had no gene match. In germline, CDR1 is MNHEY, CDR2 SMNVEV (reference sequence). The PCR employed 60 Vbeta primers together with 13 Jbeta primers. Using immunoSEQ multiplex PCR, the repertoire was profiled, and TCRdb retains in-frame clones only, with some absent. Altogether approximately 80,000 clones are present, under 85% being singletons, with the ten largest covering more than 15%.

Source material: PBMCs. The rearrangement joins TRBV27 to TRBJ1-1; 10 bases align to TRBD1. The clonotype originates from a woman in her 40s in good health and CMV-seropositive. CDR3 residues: CASSLGGTGARTEAFF. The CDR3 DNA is TGTGCCAGCAGTTTAGGGGGGACAGGGGCGAGGACTGAAGCTTTCTTT.